The rows below give T cell receptor beta chains drawn from one sample of a study of T cells in Graves' hyperthyroidism and ophthalmopathy. One entry per CDR3 protein, called by TCRdb with MiXCR from the multiplex PCR reads. This repertoire shows approximately 600,000 distinct CDR3 sequences, about 14% found once; its top ten account for more than 6%. Material for sequencing was blood. These receptors were obtained from a woman aged 18 to 35 with Graves' ophthalmopathy. The CDR3 runs from the conserved cysteine through the conserved F or W. The order of the fields is clone size, D gene, V gene, J gene, CDR3 DNA, CDR3 protein. D genes are given only for firm matches. Clone size is shown for a subset of rows, as once, few, many or a class of expanded clone.

abundance: once
d_gene: TRBD1
v_gene: TRBV7-2
j_gene: TRBJ1-1
CDR3nt: TGTGCCAGCAGCCGGGGCGGCGACAGGGGGCGCTTTGAAGCTTTCTTT
CDR3aa: CASSRGGDRGRFEAFF

abundance: many
d_gene: NA
v_gene: TRBV5-4
j_gene: TRBJ2-3
CDR3nt: TGTGCCAGCGCGTGTTGTCCAGCGGCAATCCGTTTGGGGACGCAGTATTTT
CDR3aa: CASACCPAAIRLGTQYF

abundance: NA
d_gene: NA
v_gene: TRBV7-3
j_gene: TRBJ2-5
CDR3nt: TGTGCCAGCCGCTTGGGGGGGCTCGAAGAGACCCAGTACTTC
CDR3aa: CASRLGGLEETQYF

abundance: few
d_gene: TRBD1
v_gene: TRBV5-1
j_gene: TRBJ2-1
CDR3nt: TGCGCCAGCAGCTTGACAGGGGCGGTCAATGAGCAGTTCTTC
CDR3aa: CASSLTGAVNEQFF

abundance: NA
d_gene: NA
v_gene: TRBV29-1
j_gene: TRBJ1-1
CDR3nt: TGCAGCGTTGAAGGTTGGTGGGGGGTCACTGAAGCTTTCTTT
CDR3aa: CSVEGWWGVTEAFF

abundance: few
d_gene: TRBD1
v_gene: TRBV5-4
j_gene: TRBJ2-7
CDR3nt: TGTGCCAGCAGCCGTGGGACAGGGAGCTTTGGGTACGAGCAGTACTTC
CDR3aa: CASSRGTGSFGYEQYF

abundance: NA
d_gene: NA
v_gene: TRBV5-1
j_gene: TRBJ2-2
CDR3nt: TGCGCCAGCAGCTTGCCAGGCAGGGAGCTGTTTTTT
CDR3aa: CASSLPGRELFF

abundance: NA
d_gene: TRBD1
v_gene: TRBV7-9
j_gene: TRBJ2-1
CDR3nt: TGTGTCAGCAGCCCACCGACAGGGGAAGGCTACAATGAGCAGTTCTTC
CDR3aa: CVSSPPTGEGYNEQFF

abundance: NA
d_gene: TRBD1
v_gene: TRBV6-5
j_gene: TRBJ1-2
CDR3nt: TGTGCCAGCAGTTACTCGGGACAGGGGCTTAGGGGTTATGGCTACACCTTC
CDR3aa: CASSYSGQGLRGYGYTF

abundance: many
d_gene: TRBD1
v_gene: TRBV12-3/TRBV12-4
j_gene: TRBJ1-2
CDR3nt: TGTGCCAGCAGCCTTGGGACAGTATATGGCTACACCTTC
CDR3aa: CASSLGTVYGYTF

abundance: NA
d_gene: NA
v_gene: TRBV7-7
j_gene: TRBJ2-3
CDR3nt: TGTGCTAGCAGCAAAGGGTTGATAACAGATACGCAGTATTTT
CDR3aa: CASSKGLITDTQYF